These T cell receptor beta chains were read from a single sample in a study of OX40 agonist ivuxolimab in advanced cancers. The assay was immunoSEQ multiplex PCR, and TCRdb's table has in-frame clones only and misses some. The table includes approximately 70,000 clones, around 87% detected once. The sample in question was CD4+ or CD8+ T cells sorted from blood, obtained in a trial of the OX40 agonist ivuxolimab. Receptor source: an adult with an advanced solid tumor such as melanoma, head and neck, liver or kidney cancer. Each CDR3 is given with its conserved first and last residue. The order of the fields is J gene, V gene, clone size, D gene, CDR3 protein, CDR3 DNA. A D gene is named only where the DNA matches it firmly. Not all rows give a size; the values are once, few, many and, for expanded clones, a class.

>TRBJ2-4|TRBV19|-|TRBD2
CASNEGASGKNIQYF
TGTGCCAGTAACGAAGGGGCTAGCGGTAAAAACATTCAGTACTTC
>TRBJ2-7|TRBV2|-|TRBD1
CASRSPGQTYEQYF
TGTGCCAGCAGGTCACCGGGACAGACCTACGAGCAGTACTTC
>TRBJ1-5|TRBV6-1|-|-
CASSEVRREQPQHF
TGTGCCAGCAGTGAAGTACGCAGGGAGCAGCCCCAGCATTTT
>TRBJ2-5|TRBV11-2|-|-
CASSFSPTRAGRETQYF
TGTGCCAGCAGCTTCTCCCCGACTAGGGCTGGGCGGGAGACCCAGTACTTC
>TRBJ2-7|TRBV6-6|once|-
CASSYSPEGQYEQYF
TGTGCCAGCAGTTACTCCCCGGAGGGCCAGTACGAGCAGTACTTC
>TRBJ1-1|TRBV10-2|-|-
CASSHGNTEAFF
TGCGCCAGCAGTCATGGAAACACTGAAGCTTTCTTT
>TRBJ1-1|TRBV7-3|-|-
CASSLDRENTEAFF
TGTGCCAGCAGCTTAGACAGAGAAAACACTGAAGCTTTCTTT
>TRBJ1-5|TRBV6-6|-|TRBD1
CASSYTGEEQPQHF
TGTGCCAGCAGTTACACAGGGGAGGAGCAGCCCCAGCATTTT
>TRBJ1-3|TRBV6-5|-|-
CASSDSISGNTIYF
TGTGCCAGCTCCGACAGCATCTCTGGAAACACCATATATTTT
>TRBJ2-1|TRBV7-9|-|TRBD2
CASSPLAGYNEQFF
TGTGCCAGCAGCCCACTAGCGGGCTACAATGAGCAGTTCTTC
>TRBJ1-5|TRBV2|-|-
CASSELSMGNQPQHF
TGTGCCAGCAGTGAACTGTCCATGGGCAATCAGCCCCAGCATTTT
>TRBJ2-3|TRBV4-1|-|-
CASSQDGTVADTQYF
TGCGCCAGCAGCCAAGACGGAACGGTAGCAGATACGCAGTATTTT
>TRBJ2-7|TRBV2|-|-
CASNQGGSYEQYF
TGTGCCAGCAACCAGGGTGGATCCTACGAGCAGTACTTC
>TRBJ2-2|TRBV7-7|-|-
CASSLGENTGELFF
TGTGCTAGCAGCTTAGGGGAGAACACCGGGGAGCTGTTTTTT
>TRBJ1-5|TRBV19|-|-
CASTPSRQARQPQHF
TGTGCCAGTACCCCCTCAAGACAGGCCCGTCAGCCCCAGCATTTT
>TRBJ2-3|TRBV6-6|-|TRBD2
CASSYSSGDTDTQYF
TGTGCCAGCAGTTACTCGAGCGGGGACACAGATACGCAGTATTTT
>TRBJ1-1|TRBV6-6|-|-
CASSYSAEMNTEAFF
TGTGCCAGCAGTTACTCGGCAGAAATGAACACTGAAGCTTTCTTT
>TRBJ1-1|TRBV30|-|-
CAWSVLSSTNTEAFF
TGTGCCTGGAGTGTACTGTCCTCGACGAACACTGAAGCTTTCTTT
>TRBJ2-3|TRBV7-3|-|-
CASSFSSDTQYF
TGTGCCAGCAGCTTCTCCTCAGATACGCAGTATTTT
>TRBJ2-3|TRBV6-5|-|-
CASSYARGTSTDTQYF
TGTGCCAGCAGTTACGCACGTGGGACCTCCACAGATACGCAGTATTTT
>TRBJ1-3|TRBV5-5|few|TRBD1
CASSLSRGQGNTIYF
TGTGCCAGCAGCTTGAGCAGGGGGCAAGGAAACACCATATATTTT
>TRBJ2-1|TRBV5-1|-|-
CASRWGHSYNEQFF
TGCGCCAGCAGATGGGGCCACTCCTACAATGAGCAGTTCTTC
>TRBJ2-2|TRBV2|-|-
CASIRTPNTGELFF
TGTGCCAGCATTCGGACACCAAACACCGGGGAGCTGTTTTTT
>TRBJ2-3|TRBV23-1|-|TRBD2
CASSPRLAGGSASTDTQYF
TGCGCCAGCAGTCCTCGACTAGCGGGAGGGAGTGCTAGCACAGATACGCAGTATTTT
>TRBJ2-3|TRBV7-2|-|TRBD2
CASRVSGGGLGTDTQYF
TGTGCCAGCAGAGTAAGCGGGGGAGGCCTTGGCACAGATACGCAGTATTTT
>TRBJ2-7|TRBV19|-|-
CASRRQSSYEQYF
TGTGCCAGTAGACGACAGAGCTCCTACGAGCAGTACTTC
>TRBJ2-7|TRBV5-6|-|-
CASNWGRGYEQYF
TGTGCCAGCAACTGGGGCAGGGGTTACGAGCAGTACTTC
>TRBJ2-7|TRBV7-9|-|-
CASSLGNEQYF
TGTGCCAGCAGCCTGGGGAACGAGCAGTACTTC
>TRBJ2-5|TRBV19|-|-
CASSPLRQGKETQYF
TGTGCCAGTAGTCCTCTCAGGCAGGGTAAAGAGACCCAGTACTTC
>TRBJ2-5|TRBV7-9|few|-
CASSLARRLQETQYF
TGTGCCAGCAGCTTAGCGCGGCGCCTCCAAGAGACCCAGTACTTC
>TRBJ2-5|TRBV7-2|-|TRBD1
CASSIGQGRETQYF
TGTGCCAGCAGCATCGGACAGGGCCGGGAGACCCAGTACTTC
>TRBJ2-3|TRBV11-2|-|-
CASSLAQLSSTQYF
TGTGCCAGCAGCTTAGCCCAACTTTCGAGTACGCAGTATTTT
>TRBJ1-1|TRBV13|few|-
CASSRTVNTEAFF
TGTGCCAGCAGCAGGACAGTGAACACTGAAGCTTTCTTT
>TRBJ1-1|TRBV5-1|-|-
CASSLAHTLNTEAFF
TGCGCCAGCAGCTTGGCACACACGTTGAACACTGAAGCTTTCTTT
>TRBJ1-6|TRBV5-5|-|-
CASSLAGASSYNSPLHF
TGTGCCAGCAGCTTGGCAGGGGCGAGCTCCTATAATTCACCCCTCCACTTT
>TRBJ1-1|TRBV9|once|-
CASSVDLQTNTEAFF
TGTGCCAGCAGCGTAGATCTACAGACGAACACTGAAGCTTTCTTT
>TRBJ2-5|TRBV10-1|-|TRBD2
CASSDQREGFQETQYF
TGCGCCAGCAGTGATCAGCGGGAGGGATTCCAAGAGACCCAGTACTTC
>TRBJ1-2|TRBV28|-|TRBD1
CASLLGRGIGGYTF
TGTGCCAGCCTCCTGGGCAGGGGGATAGGAGGCTACACCTTC
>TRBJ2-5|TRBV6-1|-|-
CASGGTVQETQYF
TGTGCCAGCGGCGGGACTGTCCAAGAGACCCAGTACTTC
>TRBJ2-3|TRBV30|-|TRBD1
CAWGKATGATDTQYF
TGTGCCTGGGGGAAAGCGACAGGGGCCACAGATACGCAGTATTTT
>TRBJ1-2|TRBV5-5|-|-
CASSLVGSYGYTF
TGTGCCAGCAGCTTGGTGGGGAGCTATGGCTACACCTTC
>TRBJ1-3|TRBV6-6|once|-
CASSSSGGGNTIYF
TGTGCCAGCAGTTCAAGTGGGGGGGGAAACACCATATATTTT
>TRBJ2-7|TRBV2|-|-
CASGGAGGPSYEQYF
TGTGCCAGCGGTGGGGCAGGGGGGCCCTCCTACGAGCAGTACTTC